The present TCR beta chain was sequenced within a study of blood T cell repertoires in COVID-19. At the level of the study: Donors in the United States, Italy and Spain gave samples during acute or convalescent COVID-19. PBMCs, B-cell-depleted T cells, or T cells were the source of the cDNA or gDNA that made up the material.

Between the trimmed V and J ends, which lost 5 bases and 1 base, there was a span of 14 bases. Per the germline V gene, CDR1 is SGHAT and CDR2 is FQNNGV. CDR3 size: 15 residues. Original processing notes: Estimated nucleated cell counts came from reference gene primer amplification. Some clones are missing from TCRdb's copy, which holds only in-frame ones; the method was immunoSEQ multiplex PCR. V, J and clone size were drawn from that table, and D and trimming were deduced from the DNA. This sample has a few hundred thousand clones; roughly 91% occur once, and the top ten carry more than 0.75%. The receptor comes from a man younger than 40 with acute or convalescent COVID-19. The sample comprised peripheral blood. The chain links TRBV11-2 to TRBJ1-2, with a tentative D call TRBD1 (5 bases). The CDR3 coding sequence is TGTGCCAGCAGCCTAGGGCCAGGGATTAACTATGGCTACACCTTC. This codes for CASSLGPGINYGYTF.